Following are 4 T cell receptor beta chains from one sample sequenced in a study of T cell repertoires in cytomegalovirus infection. TCRdb reprocessed the reads with MiXCR, giving one entry per CDR3 protein. This repertoire shows about 140,000 distinct CDR3 sequences, about 6% found once; its top ten account for over 15%. The source material was PBMCs. All receptors derive from a human donor in good health (CMV status not recorded). Some clones in this sample may be carry-over from other donors' samples.

The V and J genes are TRBV29-1 and TRBJ2-1; maybe TRBD2 (7 bases). This CDR3 has 13 amino acids. Germline V CDR1 and CDR2: SQVTM, ANQGSEA. The V and J ends lost 7 bases and 7 bases respectively, with 17 bases between them. DNA for the CDR3: TGCAGCGGAAAGGGGGGGGGAGCAAATGAGCAGTTCTTC. Protein product: CSGKGGGANEQFF.

This clonotype was counted many times. The chain carries TRBV28 and TRBJ1-5, with 11 bases identical to TRBD1. Germline V gives CDR1 MDHEN, CDR2 SYDVKM. This CDR3 is 17 amino acids long. The V gene end was trimmed by 7 bases and the J gene end by 1 base; junction bases not matched to a gene: 9. The CDR3 DNA follows: TGTGCCAGCATCCGGGACAGGGGGTATCAAAGCAATCAGCCCCAGCATTTT. The encoded protein is CASIRDRGYQSNQPQHF.

This clonotype was seen many times. V gene TRBV5-4 combines with J gene TRBJ2-2; D is unresolved. The CDR3 spans 15 residues. Trimming took off 5 bases at V and 0 bases at J, with 11 bases between the two ends. The V gene's germline CDR1 is SGHNT and CDR2 YYREEE (reference sequence). CDR3 region: CASSLSAANTGELFF. The DNA of the CDR3 is TGTGCCAGCAGTTTGAGCGCCGCGAACACCGGGGAGCTGTTTTTT.

The sample holds many counts of this clonotype. V gene TRBV5-5 combines with J gene TRBJ1-6; D is unresolved. Germline-derived CDR1 and CDR2 are SGHKS and YYEKEE (reference sequence). The V and J ends lost 0 bases and 7 bases respectively, with 11 bases between them. CDR3 length: 15 residues. The DNA of the CDR3 is TGTGCCAGCAGCTTGGATTGGACGGAGAATTCACCCCTCCACTTT. Translating it yields CASSLDWTENSPLHF. The full variable domain, its missing parts supplied by reference TRBV5-5 and TRBJ1-6, is DAGVTQSPTHLIKTRGQQVTLRCSPISGHKSVSWYQQVLGQGPQFIFQYYEKEERGRGNFPDRFSARQFPNYSSELNVNALLLGDSALYLCASSLDWTENSPLHFGNGTRLTVT.